This T cell receptor (beta chain) appears in the sequencing data of a study of OX40 agonist ivuxolimab in advanced cancers. Worth noting for this clone: Its antigen is as yet unknown.

The trim removed 7 bases at V and 5 bases at J, leaving 5 bases unmatched. There are 11 residues in the CDR3. Germline CDR1 reads GTSNPN; CDR2 reads SVGIG (reference sequence). General study results and limits: On average, CD8+ T cells showed a greater number of expanded clones than CD4+.

Clones were read by immunoSEQ multiplex PCR, and TCRdb kept only the in-frame ones, dropping some. The table lists roughly 24,000 clones, approximately 85% of them singletons, with 30% to 40% in the top ten. This sequence was found in an adult with an advanced solid tumor such as melanoma, head and neck, liver or kidney cancer. The chain uses TRBV30 and TRBJ2-7; 7 nucleotides agree with TRBD1. Here the sequenced sample was CD4+ or CD8+ T cells sorted from blood, taken in a trial of the OX40 agonist ivuxolimab. The CDR3 nucleotides are TGTGCCTTCGACAGGGAAAACGAGCAGTACTTC. Amino acid sequence: CAFDRENEQYF.